One and the same sample provided the 26 T cell receptor beta chains below, sequenced in a study of cytomegalovirus exposure and HLA in healthy donors. The study ran its PCR with 60 Vbeta and 13 Jbeta primers. Sequencing was performed with immunoSEQ multiplex PCR; in TCRdb, only in-frame clones are kept and a portion is missing. The sample records about 150,000 clones, over 60% being singletons. The sequencing input was PBMCs. The receptors originated from a middle-aged woman in good health and CMV-seronegative.

V gene TRBV2 combines with J gene TRBJ1-5; D remains unclear. V lost 5 bases and J lost 1, with 6 bases in between. Germline V gives CDR1 SNHLY, CDR2 FYNNEI. CDR3 length: 13 amino acids. CDR3 coding DNA: TGTGCCAGCAGTACAGAGAGCAATCAGCCCCAGCATTTT. Protein: CASSTESNQPQHF.

The chain links TRBV7-9 to TRBJ2-3; 9 nucleotides match TRBD1. The CDR3 has 14 residues. J lost 9 bases, V lost 3 bases, and 7 bases had no gene match. Germline CDR1 reads SEHNR; CDR2 reads FQNEAQ (reference sequence). The CDR3 loop reads CASSLVGQGTTQYF. In nucleotides, the CDR3 is TGTGCCAGCAGCTTGGTCGGACAGGGGACGACGCAGTATTTT. Looking up the rest from reference TRBV7-9 and TRBJ2-3 gives the full variable domain: DTGVSQNPRHKITKRGQNVTFRCDPISEHNRLYWYRQTLGQGPEFLTYFQNEAQLEKSRLLSDRFSAERPKGSFSTLEIQRTEQGDSAMYLCASSLVGQGTTQYFGPGTRLTVL.

A few counts support this clone. This chain joins TRBV5-1 and TRBJ2-1; 11 bases are a match to TRBD2. Germline loops: CDR1 SGHRS, CDR2 YFSETQ. The ends lost 4 bases at V and 6 bases at J; junction bases unmatched: 6. The CDR3 runs 15 residues. In DNA, the CDR3 is TGCGCCAGCAGCCCCGGGACTAGCGGCTTCAATGAGCAGTTCTTC. Protein sequence: CASSPGTSGFNEQFF.

The chain joins TRBV11-2 to TRBJ2-5; D ambiguous. Germline CDR1 is SGHAT and CDR2 is FQNNGV. V lost 1 base and J lost 5, with 11 bases in between. The CDR3 sequence is 14 residues long. The CDR3 coding sequence is TGTGCCAGCAGCTTAGCGAGCTTATGGGAGACCCAGTACTTC. This translates into CASSLASLWETQYF.

The chain carries TRBV10-1 and TRBJ2-3; D is unclear. The CDR3 covers 15 residues. V was pared by 3 bases and J by 1 base, with 11 bases between. The germline CDR1 and CDR2 sequences are WNHNN and SYGVQD (reference sequence). CDR3 coding DNA: TGCGCCAGCAGTGAATCGCCGACTCGCACAGATACGCAGTATTTT. Translating it yields CASSESPTRTDTQYF.

This clone was picked up a small number of times. V usage is TRBV5-1 and J usage is TRBJ1-3; 7 bases agree with TRBD1. The CDR3 totals 16 residues. The V gene end was trimmed by 3 bases and the J gene end by 2 bases; junction bases not matched to a gene: 8. CDR1 is SGHRS, CDR2 YFSETQ, per germline. The CDR3 coding sequence is TGCGCCAGCAGCTCCAGACAGGGAAGCACTGGAAACACCATATATTTT. Its protein product is CASSSRQGSTGNTIYF.

This clone was counted between two and nine times. This chain links TRBV5-1 with TRBJ1-4; D not certain. The germline V gene encodes CDR1 SGHRS and CDR2 YFSETQ. This CDR3 contains 16 residues. V lost 0 bases and J lost 2, with 11 bases in between. The CDR3 reads CASSLVRGRTNEKLFF. DNA for the CDR3: TGCGCCAGCAGCTTGGTACGGGGAAGGACTAATGAAAAACTGTTTTTT.

This chain connects TRBV28 to TRBJ2-4, with 9 bases that match TRBD1. Trimming cost V 6 bases and J 2 bases; bases outside gene matches: 8. In germline, CDR1 is MDHEN, CDR2 SYDVKM. CDR3 length: 16 amino acids. CDR3 nucleotide sequence: TGTGCCAGCAGACTACAGGGGGCCGGGTCCAAAAACATTCAGTACTTC. Amino acids: CASRLQGAGSKNIQYF.

The CDR3 sequence: CASIGKGGTEAFF. In DNA, the CDR3 is TGTGCCAGTATAGGCAAGGGAGGAACTGAAGCTTTCTTT. The chain joins TRBV19 to TRBJ1-1; D unclear. Germline-derived CDR1 and CDR2 are LNHDA and SQIVND (reference sequence). Trimming took 7 bases from V and 5 from J, leaving 14 bases between them. The CDR3 runs 13 residues. Based on the CDR3 plus reference TRBV19 and TRBJ1-1, the full variable domain is DGGITQSPKYLFRKEGQNVTLSCEQNLNHDAMYWYRQDPGQGLRLIYYSQIVNDFQKGDIAEGYSVSREKKESFPLTVTSAQKNPTAFYLCASIGKGGTEAFFGQGTRLTVV.

The CDR3 DNA is TGTGCCAGCAGTGAAGTAGAGGGGGAAGGCAATCAGCCCCAGCATTTT. Translated: CASSEVEGEGNQPQHF. V is TRBV6-1 and J is TRBJ1-5; D is perhaps TRBD1 (6 bases). Trimming pared 1 base from V and 2 bases from J, leaving 12 bases between. CDR1 and CDR2 (germline): MNHNS, SASEGT. The CDR3 has 16 residues.

V and J are TRBV29-1 and TRBJ2-1; D is unclear. Looked up from germline, CDR1 is SQVTM and CDR2 is ANQGSEA. Trimming pared 0 bases from V and 3 bases from J, leaving 6 bases between. CDR3 length: 13 amino acids. CDR3 protein: CSVEDPVYNEQFF. The CDR3 DNA follows: TGCAGCGTTGAAGATCCGGTCTACAATGAGCAGTTCTTC.

The V and J genes are TRBV6-1 and TRBJ1-2; D might be TRBD1 (6 bases). Trimming took off 11 bases at V and 7 bases at J, with 14 bases between the two ends. Germline V gene lookup returns CDR1 MNHNS and CDR2 SASEGT. This CDR3 has 11 residues. In DNA form, the CDR3 reads TGTGCCCCGGGGGGGGCCCGTGGCTACACCTTC. Amino acid sequence: CAPGGARGYTF.

The chain recombines TRBV5-6 with TRBJ1-1; D remains ambiguous. Trimming left V 3 bases short and J 4 bases short, with 16 bases between. CDR1 and CDR2 (germline): SGHDT, YYEEEE. CDR3 length equals 15 residues. This chain's CDR3 is CASSWAMGVVTEAFF. The CDR3 DNA reads TGTGCCAGCAGCTGGGCAATGGGAGTGGTCACTGAAGCTTTCTTT.

The J gene is TRBJ1-2, the V gene TRBV19; D not resolved. Trimming shortened V by 8 bases and J by 5 bases, and 15 bases separated the two germline ends. CDR1 LNHDA and CDR2 SQIVND come from the germline V gene (reference sequence). This CDR3 comprises 13 residues. The CDR3 DNA follows: TGTGCCAGTGCCCTTGGGCCCCGTTATGGCTACACCTTC. It codes for CASALGPRYGYTF.

The chain combines TRBV5-1 with TRBJ2-1, with a possible D match to TRBD2 (5 bases). CDR1 SGHRS and CDR2 YFSETQ come from the germline V gene. CDR3 length: 11 amino acids. V was pared by 6 bases and J by 6 bases, with 7 bases between. CDR3 in amino acids: CASMGANEQFF. For the CDR3, the DNA is TGCGCCAGCATGGGAGCCAATGAGCAGTTCTTC.

This clone has only one observation. This chain uses TRBV27 with TRBJ2-7; TRBD2 agrees at 12 bases. CDR1 and CDR2 (germline): MNHEY, SMNVEV (reference sequence). V gave up 5 bases and J gave up 0 bases; unmatched junction bases: 2. The CDR3 extends over 15 amino acids. For the CDR3, the DNA is TGTGCCAGCAGTCCGACTAGCGGGAGCTCCTACGAGCAGTACTTC. Its translation: CASSPTSGSSYEQYF.

This sequence joins TRBV7-9 and TRBJ1-1, with 7 nucleotides matching TRBD1. The V and J ends lost 3 bases and 0 bases, in that order; junction bases with no gene match: 4. CDR1 SEHNR and CDR2 FQNEAQ come from the germline V gene (reference sequence). The CDR3 covers 15 residues. The CDR3 is CASSLNTGVNTEAFF. DNA for the CDR3: TGTGCCAGCAGCTTGAATACAGGGGTGAACACTGAAGCTTTCTTT.

V and J are TRBV29-1 and TRBJ2-6; D not certain. The CDR3 contains 13 residues. Germline V gene sequence: CDR1 SQVTM, CDR2 ANQGSEA. V was trimmed by 4 bases and J by 0 bases, leaving 4 bases between them. CDR3 bases: TGCAGCGTTGCGTTCTCTGGGGCCAACGTCCTGACTTTC. This encodes CSVAFSGANVLTF.

The J gene is TRBJ2-1, the V gene TRBV4-1; 7 nucleotides agree with TRBD2. Trimming removed 2 bases from V and 5 bases from J; junction bases left unmatched: 9. The CDR3 totals 16 residues. From germline, CDR1 is MGHRA and CDR2 YSYEKL. As DNA, the CDR3 is TGCGCCAGCAGCCAACGTGGGAGGGCCCTCCACAATGAGCAGTTCTTC. Its protein is CASSQRGRALHNEQFF.

This chain uses TRBV19 with TRBJ2-7; 9 positions match TRBD1. Germline trimming cut 2 bases from V and 5 bases from J; bases unmatched to any gene: 4. Germline CDR1 is LNHDA and CDR2 is SQIVND (reference sequence). The CDR3 runs 14 residues. In DNA form, the CDR3 reads TGTGCCAGTAGTATAATGGACAGGGGTAACGAGCAGTACTTC. Its translation is CASSIMDRGNEQYF.

This clone was counted between two and nine times. The V call is TRBV18, the J call TRBJ1-2; perhaps TRBD1 as D (6 bases). Trimming cost V 0 bases and J 8 bases, with 19 bases left between them. Germline assignment: CDR1 KGHSH and CDR2 LQKENI. CDR3 length equals 16 residues. CDR3 protein: CASSPPSNREMGGYTF. Here the CDR3 DNA reads TGTGCCAGCTCACCACCGTCAAACAGGGAGATGGGAGGCTACACCTTC. Full variable domain (remainder filled in from reference TRBV18 and TRBJ1-2): NAGVMQNPRHLVRRRGQEARLRCSPMKGHSHVYWYRQLPEEGLKFMVYLQKENIIDESGMPKERFSAEFPKEGPSILRIQQVVRGDSAAYFCASSPPSNREMGGYTFGSGTRLTVV.

V is TRBV5-5 and J is TRBJ1-2, with 7 bases fitting TRBD1. Germline V lookup: CDR1 SGHKS, CDR2 YYEKEE (reference sequence). There are 14 residues in the CDR3. J lost 8 bases, V lost 4 bases, and 11 bases had no gene match. The CDR3 sequence: CASSRRAGGRGYTF. The CDR3 coding sequence is TGTGCCAGCAGCCGACGTGCAGGGGGGCGCGGCTACACCTTC.

The chain is built from TRBV28 and TRBJ1-4, with 11 bases aligning to TRBD1. Trimming removed 4 bases from V and 2 bases from J; junction bases left unmatched: 9. This CDR3 region has 18 residues. CDR1 and CDR2 from the germline V gene are MDHEN and SYDVKM. CDR3 region: CASSSGRTGGSTNEKLFF. CDR3 sequence (DNA): TGTGCCAGCAGTTCGGGAAGGACAGGGGGCTCTACTAATGAAAAACTGTTTTTT.

The chain joins TRBV10-3 to TRBJ1-3, with D perhaps TRBD1 (5 bases). The germline gives CDR1 ENHRY, CDR2 SYGVKD. The CDR3 is made up of 15 amino acids. Between the trimmed V and J ends, which lost 2 bases and 0 bases, there was a span of 8 bases. The CDR3 bases are TGTGCCATCAGTGAGCAGGGCGACTCTGGAAACACCATATATTTT. Its translation: CAISEQGDSGNTIYF.

A remark on this clone: Within the sample, other DNA sequences also encode this same CDR3. This chain links TRBV5-1 with TRBJ2-7; D call uncertain. Germline CDR1 SGHRS, CDR2 YFSETQ. The V gene lost 0 bases and the J gene lost 4 bases, with 5 bases spanning the gap. The CDR3 sequence is 12 residues long. CDR3 region: CASSLGAYEQYF. CDR3 nucleotides: TGCGCCAGCAGCTTGGGAGCTTACGAGCAGTACTTC.

This rearrangement joins TRBV11-1 to TRBJ2-7, with D uncertain. V shed 3 bases and J shed 6 bases, with 9 bases lying between them. The V gene's germline CDR1 is SGHAT and CDR2 FQDESV (reference sequence). The CDR3 sequence is 12 residues long. Here the CDR3 reads CASSFSFREQYF. CDR3 nucleotides: TGTGCCAGCAGCTTTTCGTTCCGCGAGCAGTACTTC.